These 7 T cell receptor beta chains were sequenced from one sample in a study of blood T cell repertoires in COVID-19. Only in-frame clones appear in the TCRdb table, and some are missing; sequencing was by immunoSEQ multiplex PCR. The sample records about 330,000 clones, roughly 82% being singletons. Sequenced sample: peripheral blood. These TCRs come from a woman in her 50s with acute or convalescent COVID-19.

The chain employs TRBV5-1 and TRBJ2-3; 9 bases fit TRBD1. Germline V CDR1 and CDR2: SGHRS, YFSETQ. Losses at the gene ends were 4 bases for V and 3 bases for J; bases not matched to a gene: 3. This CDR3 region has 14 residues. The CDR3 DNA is TGCGCCAGCAGCCGGGACAGGGTAACAGATACGCAGTATTTT. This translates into CASSRDRVTDTQYF.

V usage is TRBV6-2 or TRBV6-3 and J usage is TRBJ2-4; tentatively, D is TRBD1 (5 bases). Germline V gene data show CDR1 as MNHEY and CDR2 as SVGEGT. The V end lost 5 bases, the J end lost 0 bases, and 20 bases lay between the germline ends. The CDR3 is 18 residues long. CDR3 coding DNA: TGTGCCAGCAGTCATCGAGGACACAATCAGCTAGCCAAAAACATTCAGTACTTC. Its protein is CASSHRGHNQLAKNIQYF.

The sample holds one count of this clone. The CDR3 spells CASSPLRGARGGNYSNQPQHF. The CDR3 DNA sequence: TGTGCCAGCTCACCACTCCGCGGGGCGCGTGGGGGGAATTATAGCAATCAGCCCCAGCATTTT. The chain has TRBV18 and TRBJ1-5; the D gene is possibly TRBD1 (5 bases). Germline CDR1 and CDR2: KGHSH and LQKENI. V gave up 1 base and J gave up 0 bases, with 25 bases separating them. CDR3 length: 21 amino acids.

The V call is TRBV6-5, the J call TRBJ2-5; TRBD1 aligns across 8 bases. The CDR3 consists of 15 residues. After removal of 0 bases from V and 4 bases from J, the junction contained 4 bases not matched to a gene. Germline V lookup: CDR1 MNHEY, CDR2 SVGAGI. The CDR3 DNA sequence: TGTGCCAGCAGTTACTCAGGACAGGGCGGAGAGACCCAGTACTTC. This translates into CASSYSGQGGETQYF.

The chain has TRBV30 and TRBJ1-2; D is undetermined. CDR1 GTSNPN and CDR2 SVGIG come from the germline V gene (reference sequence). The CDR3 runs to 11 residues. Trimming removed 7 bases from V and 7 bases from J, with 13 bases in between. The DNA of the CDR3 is TGTGCCTCCCTCGGGCGGGGTGGCTACACCTTC. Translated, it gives CASLGRGGYTF.

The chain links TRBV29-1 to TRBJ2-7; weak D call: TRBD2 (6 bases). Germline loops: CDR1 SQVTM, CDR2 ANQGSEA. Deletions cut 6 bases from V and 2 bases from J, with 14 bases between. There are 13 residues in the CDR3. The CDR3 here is CSVAWGTPYEQYF. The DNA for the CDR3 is TGCAGCGTGGCCTGGGGGACTCCCTACGAGCAGTACTTC.

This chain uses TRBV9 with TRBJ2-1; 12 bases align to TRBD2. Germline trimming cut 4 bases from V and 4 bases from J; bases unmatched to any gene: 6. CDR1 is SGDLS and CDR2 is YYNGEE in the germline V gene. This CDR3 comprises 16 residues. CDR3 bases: TGTGCCAGCAGCCTCAGGACTAGCGGGACGTACAATGAGCAGTTCTTC. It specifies CASSLRTSGTYNEQFF.